Below are 5 T cell receptor beta chains sequenced from a single sample in a study of blood T cells in healthy people across ages (dated by TCRdb to between 2015 and 2017). Receptors were amplified or captured by 5' RACE. Sequencing took place on an Illumina HiSeq 2500. A second about 7 to 12 cycle PCR used a sample-barcoded 5' primer and a J-beta primer mix. TCRdb reprocessed the public reads (quality trimming at Q25 with fastp, clone calling with MiXCR) and kept in-frame beta chains. Duplicate CDR3 protein sequences are folded into a single record with the most common DNA and genes. Recorded for this sample are about 640,000 distinct CDR3 sequences; 58% of them occurred a single time. Over 30% of the sample lies in the top ten. Specimen: blood. These receptors were obtained from a man between 60 and 75 years old in good health.

This clonotype came up a few times. The genes are TRBV20-1 and TRBJ1-1; D is perhaps TRBD1 (5 bases). The CDR3 contains 14 residues. V lost 0 bases, J lost 5 bases, and 13 bases lay in between. Germline loops: CDR1 DFQATT, CDR2 SNEGSKA (reference sequence). CDR3 sequence: CSARDPGGGTEAFF. In DNA form, the CDR3 reads TGCAGTGCTAGAGATCCGGGCGGGGGGACTGAAGCTTTCTTT.

The V call is TRBV7-8, the J call TRBJ2-5; 9 nucleotides agree with TRBD1. J gave up 3 bases and V 5 bases, and 4 bases lay outside the gene matches. CDR3 length: 14 amino acids. Germline V lookup: CDR1 SGHVS, CDR2 FQNEAQ. Here the CDR3 reads CASSTGQGEETQYF. CDR3 coding DNA: TGTGCCAGCAGCACGGGACAGGGAGAAGAGACCCAGTACTTC.

In nucleotides, the CDR3 is TGCAGTGCTTCAAAACCAGGACAGTCGTATGGCTACACCTTC. The encoded protein is CSASKPGQSYGYTF. The chain couples TRBV20-1 to TRBJ1-2, with D tentatively TRBD1 (6 bases). CDR3 length: 14 amino acids. V lost 5 bases and J lost 5, with 18 bases in between. Looked up from germline, CDR1 is DFQATT and CDR2 is SNEGSKA (reference sequence).

This chain uses TRBV12-3 or TRBV12-4 with TRBJ2-2; D uncertain. V was cut by 7 bases and J by 0 bases, with 6 bases left in between. CDR3 length equals 13 residues. CDR3 sequence (DNA): TGTGCCAGCACCAAAACGAACACCGGGGAGCTGTTTTTT. This translates into CASTKTNTGELFF.

The table lists this clonotype with a few counts. This sequence joins TRBV5-1 and TRBJ1-2; TRBD1 aligns across 7 bases. The V gene's germline CDR1 is SGHRS and CDR2 YFSETQ. There are 14 residues in the CDR3. The junction had 7 bases not matched to a gene; V was cut back by 4 bases and J by 4 bases. CDR3 in DNA: TGCGCCAGCAGCAAAACGACAGGGAGCTATGGCTACACCTTC. It is translated as CASSKTTGSYGYTF. Full variable domain (remainder filled in from reference TRBV5-1 and TRBJ1-2): KAGVTQTPRYLIKTRGQQVTLSCSPISGHRSVSWYQQTPGQGLQFLFEYFSETQRNKGNFPGRFSGRQFSNSRSEMNVSTLELGDSALYLCASSKTTGSYGYTFGSGTRLTVV.